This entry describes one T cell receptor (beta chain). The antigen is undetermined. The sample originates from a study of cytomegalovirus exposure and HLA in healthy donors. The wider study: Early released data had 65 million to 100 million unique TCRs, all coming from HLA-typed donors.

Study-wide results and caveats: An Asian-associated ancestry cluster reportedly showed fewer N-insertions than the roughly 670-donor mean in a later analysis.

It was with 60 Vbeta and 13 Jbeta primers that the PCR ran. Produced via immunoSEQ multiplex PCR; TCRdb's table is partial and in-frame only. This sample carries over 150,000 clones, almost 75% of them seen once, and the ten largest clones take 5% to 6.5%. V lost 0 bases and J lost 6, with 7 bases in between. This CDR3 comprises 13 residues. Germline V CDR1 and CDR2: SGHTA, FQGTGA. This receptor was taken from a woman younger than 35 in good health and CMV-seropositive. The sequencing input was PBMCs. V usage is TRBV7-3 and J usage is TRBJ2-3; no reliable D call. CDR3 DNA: TGTGCCAGCAGCTTAACGTCGCAGGATACGCAGTATTTT. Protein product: CASSLTSQDTQYF.